A single sample gave rise to the 8 T cell receptor beta chains below, sequenced in a study of naive and memory T cell subsets. Both TRBC1 and TRBC2 were covered by a beta constant-region primer of two equimolar oligonucleotides. TCRdb re-called the UMI-ligation and nested PCR reads through MiXCR, storing one row per CDR3 protein. The sample lists roughly 98,000 distinct CDR3 sequences, 7% occurring once. Sequences were obtained from central memory CD4+ T cells from blood. Every receptor here comes from a human donor in good health.

Ten or more counts support this clonotype. The chain links TRBV28 to TRBJ2-7; 9 positions match TRBD1. The length of the CDR3 is 14 residues. CDR1 is MDHEN and CDR2 is SYDVKM in the germline V gene. The junction had 17 bases not matched to a gene; V was cut back by 11 bases and J by 9 bases. This chain's CDR3 is CAAQTGGFPKVQYF. CDR3 coding DNA: TGTGCCGCCCAAACAGGGGGCTTCCCTAAGGTGCAGTACTTC.

The chain employs TRBV5-1 and TRBJ2-5; D is unclear. This CDR3 spans 12 amino acids. CDR1 and CDR2 from the germline V gene are SGHRS and YFSETQ. Trimming cost V 6 bases and J 0 bases, with 6 bases left between them. The CDR3 protein is CASNVDQETQYF. Written as DNA, the CDR3 is TGCGCCAGCAACGTAGACCAAGAGACCCAGTACTTC.

This chain uses TRBV6-6 with TRBJ2-2; possibly TRBD2 for D (5 bases). This CDR3 region has 13 residues. Trimming removed 6 bases at V and 4 bases at J, with 9 bases between. Germline assignment: CDR1 MNHNY and CDR2 SVGAGI (reference sequence). The CDR3 here is CASSSSGTGELFF. As DNA, the CDR3 is TGTGCCAGCAGCTCGAGCGGCACCGGGGAGCTGTTTTTT.

This clonotype was picked up many times. The V gene is TRBV10-3, the J gene TRBJ2-3, with 9 nucleotides matching TRBD1. Trimming cost V 2 bases and J 5 bases; bases outside gene matches: 5. Germline CDR1 ENHRY, CDR2 SYGVKD. The CDR3 runs 15 residues. CDR3: CAISEAGQGGDTQYF. Here the CDR3 DNA reads TGTGCCATCAGTGAGGCGGGACAGGGAGGAGATACGCAGTATTTT.

This clonotype was recorded many times. The chain couples TRBV12-3 or TRBV12-4 to TRBJ1-1; tentatively, D is TRBD1 (5 bases). The CDR3 is 14 residues long. Between the trimmed V and J ends, which lost 5 bases and 4 bases, there was a span of 14 bases. In nucleotides, the CDR3 is TGTGCCAGCAGTGCATCGACAGTAACCACTGAAGCTTTCTTT. Translating gives CASSASTVTTEAFF.

This clonotype was counted at least ten times. The chain employs TRBV3-2 and TRBJ2-3; no DNA check was done on the table's D call, TRBD2. TRBV3-2 is shown as a pseudogene. The CDR3 runs to 15 residues. CDR3 DNA: TGTGCCAGTCAGGGACTAGCGGGAAGCACAGATACGCAGTATTTT. Amino acids: CASQGLAGSTDTQYF.

This clonotype was detected many times. The chain is built from TRBV7-9 and TRBJ1-1; 8 bases map to TRBD1. The CDR3 has 15 amino acids. Germline V gene lookup returns CDR1 SEHNR and CDR2 FQNEAQ (reference sequence). V dropped 5 bases and J dropped 1; count of bases not matched to a gene: 6. DNA for the CDR3: TGTGCCAGCAGCCGTCCCGGGACAGGGAACACTGAAGCTTTCTTT. It is translated as CASSRPGTGNTEAFF.

This clonotype has ten or more counts. The chain is built from TRBV12-2 and TRBJ1-4. TRBV12-2 is flagged as a pseudogene. This CDR3 spans 17 amino acids. Here the CDR3 DNA reads TGTGCAAGTCGCCCTAGCCTAGGCAAGGTGATGGTGAAAAAACTGTTTTTT. Translated: CASRPSLGKVMVKKLFF.